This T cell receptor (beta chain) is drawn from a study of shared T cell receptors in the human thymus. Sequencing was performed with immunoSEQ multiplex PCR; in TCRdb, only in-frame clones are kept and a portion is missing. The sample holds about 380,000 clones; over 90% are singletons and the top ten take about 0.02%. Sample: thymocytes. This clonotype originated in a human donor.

The CDR3 loop is CASRSGGRDEQYF. CDR3 sequence (DNA): TGTGCCAGCAGATCCGGGGGAAGGGACGAGCAGTACTTC. The chain couples TRBV25-1 to TRBJ2-7; D is perhaps TRBD2 (6 bases). From germline, CDR1 is MGHDK and CDR2 SYGVNS. V lost 6 bases and J lost 5, with 14 bases in between. The CDR3 length is 13 residues.